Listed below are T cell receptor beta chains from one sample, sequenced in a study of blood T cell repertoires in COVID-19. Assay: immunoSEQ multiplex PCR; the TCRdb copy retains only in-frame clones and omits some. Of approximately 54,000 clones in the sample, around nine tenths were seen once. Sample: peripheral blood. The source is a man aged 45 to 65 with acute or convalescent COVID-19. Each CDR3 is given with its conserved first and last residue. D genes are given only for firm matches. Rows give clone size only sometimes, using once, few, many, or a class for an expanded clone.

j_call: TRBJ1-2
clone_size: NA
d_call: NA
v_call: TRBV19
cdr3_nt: TGTGCCAGTAGCCACCCGGCCGCAGGGGCCTATGGCTACACCTTC
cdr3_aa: CASSHPAAGAYGYTF

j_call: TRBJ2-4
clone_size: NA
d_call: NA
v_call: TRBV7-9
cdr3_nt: TGTGCCAGCAGCTCACAGGGCCCAGCCAAAAACATTCAGTACTTC
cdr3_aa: CASSSQGPAKNIQYF

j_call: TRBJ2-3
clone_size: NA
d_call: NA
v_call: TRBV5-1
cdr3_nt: TGCGCCAGCAGCTCGACTAAGGATACGCAGTATTTT
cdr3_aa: CASSSTKDTQYF

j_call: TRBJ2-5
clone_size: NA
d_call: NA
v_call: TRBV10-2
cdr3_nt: TGCGCCAGCAGCCGGGACACACAAGAGACCCAGTACTTC
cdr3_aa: CASSRDTQETQYF

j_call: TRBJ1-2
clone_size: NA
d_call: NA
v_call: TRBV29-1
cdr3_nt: TGCAGCGTAGAGACAGGATCCTATGGCTACACCTTC
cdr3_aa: CSVETGSYGYTF

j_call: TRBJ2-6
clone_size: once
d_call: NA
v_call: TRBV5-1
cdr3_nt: TGCGCCAGCAGCTTGGGTGTGGTACTTGGGGCCAACGTCCTGACTTTC
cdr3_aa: CASSLGVVLGANVLTF

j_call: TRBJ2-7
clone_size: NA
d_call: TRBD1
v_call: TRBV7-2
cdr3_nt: TGTGCCAGCAGCTTAGCAAGGGACAGGGTATACGAGCAGTACTTC
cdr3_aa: CASSLARDRVYEQYF

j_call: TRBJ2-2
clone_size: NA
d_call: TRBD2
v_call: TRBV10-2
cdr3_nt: TGCGCCAGCAGGATCCGTACGGGAGGATTGAACACCGGGGAGCTGTTTTTT
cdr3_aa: CASRIRTGGLNTGELFF

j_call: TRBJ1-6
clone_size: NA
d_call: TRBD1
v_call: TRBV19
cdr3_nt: TGTGCCAGTAGTGAAGGACAGGGTCGGTCACCCCTCCACTTT
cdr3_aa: CASSEGQGRSPLHF

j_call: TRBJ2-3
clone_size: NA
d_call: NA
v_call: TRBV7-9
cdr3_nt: TGTGCCAGCAGCTTAGAGGCGGGTGGCACCAGCACAGATACGCAGTATTTT
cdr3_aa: CASSLEAGGTSTDTQYF

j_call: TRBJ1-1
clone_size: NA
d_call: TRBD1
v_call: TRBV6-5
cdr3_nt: TGTGCCAGCACCTTGGGACAGGGGGAAACTGAAGCTTTCTTT
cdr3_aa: CASTLGQGETEAFF

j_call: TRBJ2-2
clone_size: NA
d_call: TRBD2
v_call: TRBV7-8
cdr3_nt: TGTGCCAGCAGCTCCCCCACTAGAGCGGGAACCGGGGAGCTGTTTTTT
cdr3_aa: CASSSPTRAGTGELFF

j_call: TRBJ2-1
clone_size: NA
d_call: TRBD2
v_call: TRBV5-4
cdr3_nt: TGTGCCAGCAGCTTGGCCTTCTGGACTAGCGGGAGGCATTACAATGAGCAGTTCTTC
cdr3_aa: CASSLAFWTSGRHYNEQFF

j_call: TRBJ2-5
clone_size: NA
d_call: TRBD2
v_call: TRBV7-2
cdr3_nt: TGTGCCAGCAGCTCGCGGGGGACCCGGGAGACCCAGTACTTC
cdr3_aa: CASSSRGTRETQYF

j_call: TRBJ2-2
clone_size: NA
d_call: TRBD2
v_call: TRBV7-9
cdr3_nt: TGTGCCAGCAGCTCCGCGACTAGCGGGATTGCCGGGGAGCTGTTTTTT
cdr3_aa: CASSSATSGIAGELFF

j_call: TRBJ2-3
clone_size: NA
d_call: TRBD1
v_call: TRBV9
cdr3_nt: TGTGCCAGCAGCTACAGGGGGCGGACCACAGATACGCAGTATTTT
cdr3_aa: CASSYRGRTTDTQYF

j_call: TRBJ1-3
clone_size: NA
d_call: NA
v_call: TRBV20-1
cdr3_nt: TGCAGTGCTAGTTTCCCAGGGGGAAACACCATATATTTT
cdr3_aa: CSASFPGGNTIYF

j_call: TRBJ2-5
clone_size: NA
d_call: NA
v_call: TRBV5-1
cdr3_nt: TGCGCCAGCAGCTTGGAGGCGGGTCGGGAGACCCAGTACTTC
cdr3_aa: CASSLEAGRETQYF

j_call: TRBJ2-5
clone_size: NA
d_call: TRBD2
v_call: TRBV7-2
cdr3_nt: TGTGCCAGCAGCCTCAGGGGCGGGAGGGCCTCAGAGACCCAGTACTTC
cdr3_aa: CASSLRGGRASETQYF

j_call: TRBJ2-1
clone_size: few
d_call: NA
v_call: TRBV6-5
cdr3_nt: TGTGCCAGCAGAACACAGGGCGGTGAGCAGTTCTTC
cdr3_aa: CASRTQGGEQFF

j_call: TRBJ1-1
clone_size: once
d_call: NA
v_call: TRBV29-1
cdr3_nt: TGCAGCGTCGAAGGAAGGGGAATGAACACTGAAGCTTTCTTT
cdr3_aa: CSVEGRGMNTEAFF